This entry lists 24 T cell receptor beta chains sequenced from one sample in a study of blood T cell repertoires in COVID-19 (dated by TCRdb to the early 2020s). The method behind the library was the immunoSEQ multiplex PCR assay. TCRdb stores this immuneACCESS table with in-frame sequences only. Part of the clones is absent; in the studies checked, under half of the shortfall reflects unresolved V genes, and no reason is known for the rest. The sample includes about 220,000 clones, with 83% observed a single time. 2% to 3% of the sample goes to the ten largest clones. The specimen sequenced was peripheral blood. These receptors were obtained from a woman in her forties with active or convalescent COVID-19.

V gene TRBV7-2 combines with J gene TRBJ1-5, with 7 bases fitting TRBD1. V lost 6 bases and J lost 3; bases outside the gene matches: 5. Germline loops: CDR1 SGHTA, CDR2 FQGNSA. This CDR3 spans 14 amino acids. CDR3 nucleotide sequence: TGTGCCAGCAGTAGGGACAGCCCCAATCAGCCCCAGCATTTT. It specifies CASSRDSPNQPQHF.

This chain links TRBV5-1 with TRBJ1-2, with D tentatively TRBD1 (5 bases). V lost 0 bases and J lost 8, with 17 bases in between. Germline assignment: CDR1 SGHRS and CDR2 YFSETQ. The CDR3 is made up of 15 amino acids. CDR3 residues: CASSLATQGSGGYTF. CDR3 coding DNA: TGCGCCAGCAGCTTGGCTACCCAGGGATCGGGCGGCTACACCTTC.

This chain connects TRBV29-1 to TRBJ1-6; TRBD1 is a possible D gene (6 bases). The germline V gene has CDR1 SQVTM and CDR2 ANQGSEA. This CDR3 comprises 14 residues. Trimming removed 6 bases from V and 7 bases from J, with 16 bases in between. In nucleotides, the CDR3 is TGCAGCGTCTCCCAGGACAGTGGGAATTCACCCCTCCACTTT. Translated, it gives CSVSQDSGNSPLHF.

The chain combines TRBV28 with TRBJ2-3; 9 nucleotides line up with TRBD2. The CDR3 covers 15 residues. The germline CDR1 and CDR2 sequences are MDHEN and SYDVKM. Trimming removed 5 bases from V and 2 bases from J; junction bases left unmatched: 5. The CDR3 DNA sequence: TGTGCCAGCAGTCCCAGGGGACTAGCCACAGATACGCAGTATTTT. This gives the protein CASSPRGLATDTQYF.

This chain connects TRBV11-3 to TRBJ2-7; weak D call: TRBD2 (5 bases). This CDR3 is 15 amino acids long. CDR1 is SGHNT and CDR2 is YENEEA in the germline V gene. V was clipped by 5 bases and J by 4 bases, with 18 bases between them. This CDR3 reads CASSQFGGYEYEQYF. The CDR3 DNA is TGTGCCAGCAGCCAATTCGGCGGGTACGAGTACGAGCAGTACTTC.

V usage is TRBV4-2 and J usage is TRBJ2-3; TRBD1 is a possible D gene (7 bases). The germline V gene has CDR1 LGHNA and CDR2 YNFKEQ. V was shortened by 5 bases and J by 6 bases, with 15 bases between the two germline ends. This CDR3 contains 14 residues. CDR3 sequence: CASSRGQGGDTQYF. The CDR3 DNA follows: TGTGCCAGCAGCAGGGGGCAGGGAGGCGATACGCAGTATTTT.

The chain's CDR3 is CATSTFPRGTEAFF. The CDR3 nucleotides read TGTGCCACCAGCACGTTTCCCCGGGGCACTGAAGCTTTCTTT. The chain couples TRBV15 to TRBJ1-1; D is uncertain. Between the trimmed V and J ends, which lost 4 bases and 4 bases, there was a span of 13 bases. There are 14 residues in the CDR3. Germline-derived CDR1 and CDR2 are LNHNV and YYDKDF (reference sequence).

The chain uses TRBV11-2 and TRBJ1-6, with D unresolved. V lost 5 bases, J lost 3 bases, and 11 bases lay in between. This CDR3 has 15 residues. The V gene's germline CDR1 is SGHAT and CDR2 FQNNGV. The CDR3 here is CASSPEGSYNSPLHF. In DNA form, the CDR3 reads TGTGCCAGCAGCCCAGAGGGAAGCTATAATTCACCCCTCCACTTT.

This chain connects TRBV27 to TRBJ2-2; D not resolved. The CDR3 runs to 13 residues. Germline lookup yields CDR1 MNHEY and CDR2 SMNVEV (reference sequence). Between the trimmed V and J ends, which lost 2 bases and 13 bases, there was a span of 14 bases. CDR3 DNA: TGTGCCAGCAGTTTAGGGCACCCGTCCCCGCTGTTTTTT. Residues: CASSLGHPSPLFF.

The chain is built from TRBV5-1 and TRBJ1-2; 8 nucleotides agree with TRBD1. This CDR3 has 14 residues. V shed 4 bases, J shed 4 bases, and the junction held 6 bases outside the gene matches. Germline CDR1 SGHRS, CDR2 YFSETQ. This CDR3 is CASSDRGEGYGYTF. For the CDR3, the DNA is TGCGCCAGCAGCGACAGGGGTGAAGGCTATGGCTACACCTTC.

The chain carries TRBV15 and TRBJ1-1; 7 nucleotides agree with TRBD1. The length of the CDR3 is 14 residues. Germline lookup yields CDR1 LNHNV and CDR2 YYDKDF (reference sequence). Unmatched junction bases numbered 4, after V lost 2 bases and J lost 4 bases. In nucleotides, the CDR3 is TGTGCCACCAGCAGACAGGGGGTTCGCACTGAAGCTTTCTTT. It encodes CATSRQGVRTEAFF.

This clone showed up just once. The J gene is TRBJ2-3, the V gene TRBV7-3; 9 bases fit TRBD1. Germline V gene data show CDR1 as SGHTA and CDR2 as FQGTGA. This CDR3 region has 15 residues. Trimming cost V 5 bases and J 3 bases; bases outside gene matches: 6. CDR3 region: CASSPGTGKTDTQYF. The CDR3 DNA sequence: TGTGCCAGCAGCCCCGGGACAGGGAAAACAGATACGCAGTATTTT.

V and J are TRBV24-1 and TRBJ1-1, with unresolved D. V lost 3 bases, J lost 8 bases, and 12 bases lay in between. This CDR3 is built from 13 residues. Germline values: CDR1 KGHDR, CDR2 SFDVKD. Written as DNA, the CDR3 is TGTGCCACCAGTGATCCCTCGTATGAGGAAGCTTTCTTT. Protein: CATSDPSYEEAFF.

On this clone itself: The sample holds other DNA sequences that translate to the same CDR3. The chain couples TRBV5-1 to TRBJ1-4; 7 bases line up with TRBD1. This CDR3 is built from 14 residues. Germline V gene sequence: CDR1 SGHRS, CDR2 YFSETQ. V shed 2 bases, J shed 8 bases, and the junction held 6 bases outside the gene matches. The CDR3, as DNA: TGCGCCAGCAGCTTAGGGGGCGTAGGGGAAAAACTGTTTTTT. Translation gives CASSLGGVGEKLFF.

This clone was picked up a small number of times. The V call is TRBV7-9, the J call TRBJ2-1; 13 nucleotides line up with TRBD2. In germline, CDR1 is SEHNR, CDR2 FQNEAQ (reference sequence). This CDR3 is built from 19 residues. The J segment lost 0 bases and the V segment lost 1 base, leaving 6 bases of the junction unmatched. In nucleotides, the CDR3 is TGTGCCAGCAGCTTAGGACTAGCGGGGGGCTCCAGCTCCTACAATGAGCAGTTCTTC. It encodes CASSLGLAGGSSSYNEQFF.

The V gene is TRBV9, the J gene TRBJ2-5; D is undetermined. The CDR3 runs to 15 residues. The V and J ends lost 4 bases and 1 base respectively, with 14 bases between them. Germline values: CDR1 SGDLS, CDR2 YYNGEE. The CDR3 protein is CASSPFVSPQETQYF. Written as DNA, the CDR3 is TGTGCCAGCAGCCCCTTTGTGAGCCCCCAAGAGACCCAGTACTTC.

A few counts support this clone. As DNA, the CDR3 is TGTGCCAGCAGCCCCCTGGTCGGTCGCTCCTACAATGAGCAGTTCTTC. Amino acid sequence: CASSPLVGRSYNEQFF. This rearrangement joins TRBV3-1 (or the pseudogene TRBV3-2) to TRBJ2-1; D gene unclear. In germline, CDR1 is LGHDT, CDR2 YNNKEL (reference sequence). The V gene lost 4 bases and the J gene lost 0 bases, with 13 bases spanning the gap. The CDR3 length is 16 residues.

The chain is built from TRBV11-2 and TRBJ2-7, with TRBD1 matching 10 bases. Per germline, CDR1 SGHAT and CDR2 FQNNGV. This CDR3 region has 15 residues. The J segment lost 3 bases and the V segment lost 1 base, leaving 3 bases of the junction unmatched. The CDR3 sequence is CASSLGGTGDYEQYF. CDR3 sequence (DNA): TGTGCCAGCAGCTTAGGGGGGACAGGGGACTACGAGCAGTACTTC.

The chain has TRBV24-1 and TRBJ2-2, with TRBD1 as a possible D gene (5 bases). The CDR3 is 17 amino acids. V gave up 4 bases and J gave up 5 bases, with 19 bases separating them. The germline gives CDR1 KGHDR, CDR2 SFDVKD. The CDR3 protein is CATSDHGRVVRTGELFF. CDR3 coding DNA: TGTGCCACCAGTGACCACGGCAGGGTCGTAAGGACCGGGGAGCTGTTTTTT.

V usage is TRBV2 and J usage is TRBJ2-2; 8 bases line up with TRBD2. The CDR3 contains 15 residues. The junction had 8 bases not matched to a gene; V was cut back by 7 bases and J by 4 bases. Germline-derived CDR1 and CDR2 are SNHLY and FYNNEI. The chain's CDR3 is CASTPGLVGTGELFF. The CDR3 nucleotides read TGTGCCAGCACGCCGGGACTAGTAGGCACCGGGGAGCTGTTTTTT.

The chain has TRBV12-5 and TRBJ2-3; 8 bases map to TRBD2. The V gene end was trimmed by 11 bases and the J gene end by 4 bases; junction bases not matched to a gene: 8. This CDR3 spans 13 amino acids. The germline gives CDR1 LGHNT, CDR2 FRNRAP. The CDR3 region is CAGGRGAADTQYF. The CDR3 nucleotides read TGTGCTGGGGGGCGGGGGGCTGCAGATACGCAGTATTTT.

About this clone itself: The identical CDR3 is also encoded by other nucleotide sequences in the sample. V and J are TRBV9 and TRBJ2-5; 8 bases map to TRBD1. The germline CDR1 and CDR2 sequences are SGDLS and YYNGEE. Trimming removed 1 base from V and 5 bases from J; junction bases left unmatched: 4. The length of the CDR3 is 14 residues. DNA for the CDR3: TGTGCCAGCAGCGTACGACAGGGGTGGGAGACCCAGTACTTC. This sequence encodes CASSVRQGWETQYF.

The CDR3, as DNA: TGTGCCAGCAGTTACTGGCGGGGGCAGACGCCTGAAGCTTTCTTT. Its translation: CASSYWRGQTPEAFF. V and J are TRBV6-5 and TRBJ1-1; tentative D call: TRBD1 (6 bases). With 1 base removed from V and 6 bases from J, the gap between germline ends came to 15 bases. Germline V gives CDR1 MNHEY, CDR2 SVGAGI. This CDR3 contains 15 residues.

V usage is TRBV7-9 and J usage is TRBJ2-1, with a tentative D call TRBD1 (6 bases). V lost 5 bases and J 4 bases, leaving 15 bases between the germline ends. From germline, CDR1 is SEHNR and CDR2 FQNEAQ (reference sequence). This CDR3 region has 15 residues. In nucleotides, the CDR3 is TGTGCCAGCAGCGTGGGGGCAGACCCTTACAATGAGCAGTTCTTC. As protein: CASSVGADPYNEQFF.